The clone carrying this TCR beta chain was seen a handful of times. The antigen is not known. The entry originates in a study of regulatory T cells in long-lasting Graves disease. Study results and limitations: Clonotypes that were public and shared totalled 2,741 in persistent patients versus 750 to 1,000 in new patients. Persistent Graves' disease cases displayed lower TCR diversity than newly diagnosed ones.

The sample's time point: persistent/refractory GD, antithyroid drugs over 5 years with positive TRAb. PBMC-extracted RNA yielded the TCR library. One endocrinology department in Xi'an, China, was where patients came from. This CDR3 spans 16 amino acids. V lost 7 bases and J 5 bases, leaving 21 bases between the germline ends. Germline V gene sequence: CDR1 SGHAT, CDR2 FQNNGV. Investigators prepared the TCR beta libraries by applying iRepertoire HTBI primers and Arm-PCR of CDR3 regions. TCRdb re-called the multiplex PCR reads through MiXCR, storing one row per CDR3 protein. This repertoire shows about half a million distinct CDR3 sequences, 20% to 25% found once; its top ten account for roughly 13%.

The starting material was peripheral blood mononuclear cells (PBMCs), obtained when the disease was refractory, from a patient treated with antithyroid drugs. The chain carries TRBV11-2 and TRBJ1-5; D remains unclear. The sequence was obtained from a female donor with Graves disease. CDR3 bases: TGTGCCAGCAACTACGGGCCAGGCGTGGAGGATCAGCCCCAGCATTTT. Translating gives CASNYGPGVEDQPQHF.